Below are 11 T cell receptor beta chains sequenced from a single sample in a study of blood T cell repertoires in COVID-19. The protocol was immunoSEQ multiplex PCR, while the TCRdb copy is restricted to in-frame clones and leaves out a portion. The table lists some 99,000 clones, 87% of them singletons. Source material: peripheral blood. The source is a man aged 65 to 79 with acute or convalescent COVID-19.

V is TRBV5-6 and J is TRBJ1-3; D possibly corresponds to TRBD1 (5 bases). Per the germline V gene, CDR1 is SGHDT and CDR2 is YYEEEE. The CDR3 contains 13 residues. V dropped 1 base and J dropped 4 bases, with 6 bases sitting between them. CDR3 loop: CASSLTGGNTIYF. The CDR3 region has the DNA TGTGCCAGCAGCTTGACAGGCGGAAACACCATATATTTT.

V gene TRBV3-1 (or the pseudogene TRBV3-2) combines with J gene TRBJ2-1; 13 bases are a match to TRBD2. J lost 8 bases, V lost 6 bases, and 7 bases had no gene match. Germline CDR1 is LGHDT and CDR2 is YNNKEL (reference sequence). This CDR3 comprises 15 residues. The CDR3 DNA reads TGTGCCAGCAGAAAACTAGCGGGGGGGCATCATGAGCAGTTCTTC. Translated: CASRKLAGGHHEQFF.

This chain connects TRBV3-1 (or the pseudogene TRBV3-2) to TRBJ2-2; D not resolved. This CDR3 has 14 amino acids. Trimming shortened V by 3 bases and J by 4 bases, and 9 bases separated the two germline ends. Germline CDR1 is LGHDT and CDR2 is YNNKEL (reference sequence). CDR3: CASSQKPSTGELFF. CDR3 bases: TGTGCCAGCAGCCAGAAACCTAGCACCGGGGAGCTGTTTTTT.

The chain combines TRBV24-1 with TRBJ2-1; 13 bases align to TRBD2. This CDR3 comprises 13 residues. Unmatched junction bases numbered 1, after V lost 9 bases and J lost 6 bases. Germline-derived CDR1 and CDR2 are KGHDR and SFDVKD. The CDR3 is CATGLAGVNEQFF. The CDR3 nucleotides read TGTGCCACCGGACTAGCGGGGGTCAATGAGCAGTTCTTC.

The genes are TRBV5-4 and TRBJ1-2; 9 nucleotides line up with TRBD1. CDR3 size: 17 residues. Germline V gene data show CDR1 as SGHNT and CDR2 as YYREEE (reference sequence). With 0 bases clipped from V and 0 bases from J, the junction kept 6 bases outside the gene matches. Here the CDR3 DNA reads TGTGCCAGCAGCTTGGGGGGACAGGGCCCTCCTAACTATGGCTACACCTTC. As protein: CASSLGGQGPPNYGYTF.

The chain joins TRBV24-1 to TRBJ2-2; no clear D gene. This CDR3 spans 14 amino acids. Germline V gene data show CDR1 as KGHDR and CDR2 as SFDVKD. Trimming shortened V by 5 bases and J by 4 bases, and 10 bases separated the two germline ends. The CDR3 spells CATSAPGRTGELFF. For the CDR3, the DNA is TGTGCCACCAGTGCCCCGGGTCGCACCGGGGAGCTGTTTTTT.

The V and J genes are TRBV7-3 and TRBJ1-2, with a possible D match to TRBD1 (6 bases). Deletions cut 2 bases from V and 5 bases from J, with 15 bases between. Germline V CDR1 and CDR2: SGHTA, FQGTGA. The CDR3 is 15 residues long. DNA of the CDR3: TGTGCCAGCAGCTTATCCCTGAAGGACAGTTATGGCTACACCTTC. Encoded protein: CASSLSLKDSYGYTF.

This clone was recorded a few times. The V gene is TRBV28, the J gene TRBJ1-1; D gene uncertain. Trimming cost V 2 bases and J 1 base, with 8 bases left between them. Looked up from germline, CDR1 is MDHEN and CDR2 is SYDVKM. CDR3 length: 14 amino acids. As DNA, the CDR3 is TGTGCCAGCAGTTTACCCGACAAGAACACTGAAGCTTTCTTT. It codes for CASSLPDKNTEAFF.

The rearrangement joins TRBV19 to TRBJ1-4; the D gene is possibly TRBD1 (5 bases). The V gene lost 5 bases and the J gene lost 4 bases, with 17 bases spanning the gap. CDR1 is LNHDA and CDR2 is SQIVND in the germline V gene (reference sequence). The CDR3 loop spans 16 amino acids. CDR3 protein: CASSLGLQGGNEKLFF. CDR3 DNA sequence: TGTGCCAGTAGTTTGGGACTCCAAGGTGGTAATGAAAAACTGTTTTTT.

The J gene is TRBJ2-7, the V gene TRBV10-3; 14 bases line up with TRBD2. The V and J ends lost 5 bases and 7 bases, in that order; junction bases with no gene match: 4. CDR1 and CDR2 (germline): ENHRY, SYGVKD. The CDR3 is 14 amino acids. CDR3 nucleotide sequence: TGTGCCATCAGTAGTCGACTAGCGGGGGGGGAGCAGTACGTC. It encodes CAISSRLAGGEQYV.

The chain employs TRBV5-6 and TRBJ2-7; 9 bases match TRBD2. V lost 1 base and J lost 5; bases outside the gene matches: 7. The CDR3 length is 15 residues. Germline-derived CDR1 and CDR2 are SGHDT and YYEEEE. CDR3 region: CASSLYSSGINEQYF. CDR3 DNA: TGTGCCAGCAGCTTGTATTCTAGCGGGATTAACGAGCAGTACTTC.